Listed below are T cell receptor beta chains from one sample, sequenced in a study of T cells after posttransplantation cyclophosphamide. The assay was immunoSEQ multiplex PCR, and TCRdb's table has in-frame clones only and misses some. The sample was found to contain around 1,300 clones, and every one recurs. Here the sequenced sample was PBMCs, taken after an allogeneic stem cell transplant with post-transplant cyclophosphamide. Receptors were obtained from a young adult male patient who received an allogeneic stem cell transplant from a related donor, was CMV-positive, and had acute GVHD only. Some T cells may be provided by the graft donor. Both conserved end residues are part of each CDR3. A D gene is named only where the DNA matches it firmly. Only some rows state a clone size, as once, few, many or a class for expanded clones.

j_call d_call v_call clone_size cdr3_nt cdr3_aa
TRBJ2-3 NA TRBV7-2 many TGTGCCAGCAGCTTAGCGGGGCAAGATACGCAGTATTTT CASSLAGQDTQYF
TRBJ2-2 NA TRBV27 many TGTGCCAGCAGTTTATCCACAGGGAACACCGGGGAGCTGTTTTTT CASSLSTGNTGELFF
TRBJ2-1 TRBD2 TRBV5-1 many TGCGCCAGCAAGATCGGGGGGGCCTCCTACAATGAGCAGTTCTTC CASKIGGASYNEQFF
TRBJ1-1 TRBD1 TRBV25-1 NA TGTGCCAGCAGTACAATATCAACTACAGGGGGGTACACTGAAGCTTTCTTT CASSTISTTGGYTEAFF
TRBJ2-1 TRBD2 TRBV6-5 medium-sized TGTGCCAGCAGTTCAAAGCGGGGGGGCTACAATGAGCAGTTCTTC CASSSKRGGYNEQFF
TRBJ1-2 NA TRBV5-1 many TGCGCCAGCAGCTTGGGCCAGGAAGGCGGCTACACCTTC CASSLGQEGGYTF
TRBJ2-7 NA TRBV4-1 few TGCGCCAGCAGCCCTCTGGGGGGAAACGCCGAGCAGTACTTC CASSPLGGNAEQYF
TRBJ1-2 NA TRBV6-5 many TGTGCCAGCCGACGCCTAGCTAACTATGGCTACACCTTC CASRRLANYGYTF
TRBJ2-6 NA TRBV9 many TGTGCCAGCAGCGCCCCTAGTGCCCACGAGGTCCAGGGGACTGGGGCCAACGTCCTGACTTTC CASSAPSAHEVQGTGANVLTF
TRBJ1-2 NA TRBV15 medium-sized TGTGCCACCAGCACCGGCGCAGGGGAATGGGGCTACACCTTC CATSTGAGEWGYTF
TRBJ1-2 TRBD1 TRBV4-3 medium-sized TGCGCCAGCAGCCAAGCCCCGCCGACAGGGGGCGGCGGTGGCTACACCTTC CASSQAPPTGGGGGYTF
TRBJ1-3 NA TRBV13 medium-sized TGTGCCAGCAGCTTTCGGACAGCCTCTGGAAACACCATATATTTT CASSFRTASGNTIYF
TRBJ1-1 NA TRBV10-3 medium-sized TGTGCCATCAGCCTTACAGGGAGGAACACTGAAGCTTTCTTT CAISLTGRNTEAFF
TRBJ1-2 TRBD1 TRBV9 many TGTGCCAGCAGCGTTAGGCCGGGACAGGGGGAACCCTATGGCTACACCTTC CASSVRPGQGEPYGYTF
TRBJ2-5 TRBD1 TRBV5-1 many TGCGCCAGCAGCCCCACAGGGGTCACTGAGACCCAGTACTTC CASSPTGVTETQYF
TRBJ2-3 TRBD2 TRBV12-5 few TGTGCTAGTGGCCAAACCCCTGGCGGGGGGGCTCCCACAGATACGCAGTATTTT CASGQTPGGGAPTDTQYF
TRBJ2-2 TRBD1 TRBV4-1 medium-sized TGCGCCAGCAGCCCGGACAGGGGCCCCGGGGAGCTGTTTTTT CASSPDRGPGELFF